The T cell receptor beta chain under discussion was sequenced for a study of sequential checkpoint blockade in melanoma. Study-wide context: First-line arms were nivolumab then ipilimumab, or the reverse, randomized 1:1.

Data came from immunoSEQ multiplex PCR; TCRdb stores just in-frame clones and leaves some out. The top ten hold over 8% of the sample, which has about 3,200 clones, around 19% seen once. Treatment specified: randomized to nivolumab then ipilimumab (arm A) or the reverse (arm B). The CDR3 loop spans 13 amino acids. Trimming took 7 bases from V and 2 from J, leaving 14 bases between them. Germline CDR1 is SQVTM and CDR2 is ANQGSEA. Specimen: tumor tissue (inferred from file names), collected from a patient given nivolumab and ipilimumab in sequence. This chain joins TRBV29-1 and TRBJ2-5, with D tentatively TRBD2 (5 bases). The sequence derives from a human donor with melanoma. The CDR3 loop is CSAGGWAQETQYF. As DNA, the CDR3 is TGCAGCGCAGGCGGGTGGGCTCAAGAGACCCAGTACTTC.